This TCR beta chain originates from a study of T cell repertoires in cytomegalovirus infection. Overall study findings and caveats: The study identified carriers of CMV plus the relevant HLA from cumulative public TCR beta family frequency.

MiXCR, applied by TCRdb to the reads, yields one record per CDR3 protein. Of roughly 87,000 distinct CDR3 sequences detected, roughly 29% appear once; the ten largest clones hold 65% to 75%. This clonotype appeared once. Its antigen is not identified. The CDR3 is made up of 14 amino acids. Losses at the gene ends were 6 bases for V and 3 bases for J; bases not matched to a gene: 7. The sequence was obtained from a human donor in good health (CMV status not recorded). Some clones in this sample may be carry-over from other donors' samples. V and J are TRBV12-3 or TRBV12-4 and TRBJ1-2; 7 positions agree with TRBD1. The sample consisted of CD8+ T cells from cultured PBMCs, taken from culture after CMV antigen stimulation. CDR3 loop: CASSPTGPHYGYTF. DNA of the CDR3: TGTGCCAGCAGCCCGACAGGGCCCCACTATGGCTACACCTTC.